These 12 T cell receptor beta chains were all obtained from the same sample, sequenced in a study of early T cells in non-severe SARS-CoV-2 infection. One entry per CDR3 protein results from TCRdb running MiXCR on the 5' RACE reads. The sample gives 66,000 or so distinct CDR3 sequences, around 14% of which show up once; about 8.3% is in the top ten. Sequenced input: whole blood. The receptors stem from an adult who was a healthcare worker with PCR-confirmed SARS-CoV-2 infection or an uninfected control (not recorded which).

In its sample, this clonotype was seen many times. CDR3 coding DNA: TGTGCCAGCAGTTTAGGTAGTACTAGCGGTACAGATACGCAGTATTTT. Its protein product is CASSLGSTSGTDTQYF. This chain connects TRBV28 to TRBJ2-3; 8 bases align to TRBD2. Losses at the gene ends were 2 bases for V and 3 bases for J; bases not matched to a gene: 7. This CDR3 region has 16 residues. Germline loops: CDR1 MDHEN, CDR2 SYDVKM.

This clonotype appeared many times. The CDR3 protein is CSALIWNTEAFF. The CDR3 DNA follows: TGCAGCGCCCTAATTTGGAACACTGAAGCTTTCTTT. The V gene is TRBV29-1, the J gene TRBJ1-1; no clear D gene. Germline loops: CDR1 SQVTM, CDR2 ANQGSEA. CDR3 length equals 12 residues. Trimming stripped 7 bases from V and 1 base from J, with 10 bases between.

This clonotype has only one observation. Since a much larger clone is just one base distant, this may be a read error. This chain links TRBV29-1 with TRBJ1-1; no reliable D call. The CDR3 is 10 amino acids. The V gene's germline CDR1 is SQVTM and CDR2 ANQGSEA. V dropped 4 bases and J dropped 11 bases, with 11 bases sitting between them. The CDR3 DNA is TGCAGCGTTGGGGAATATGATGCTTTCTTT. It translates to CSVGEYDAFF.

The rearrangement links TRBV27 to TRBJ2-3, with a tentative D call TRBD2 (5 bases). The CDR3 is 14 residues long. Trimming removed 5 bases at V and 5 bases at J, with 14 bases between. Germline values: CDR1 MNHEY, CDR2 SMNVEV (reference sequence). Here the CDR3 reads CASSVLHGEDTQYF. The CDR3, as DNA: TGTGCCAGCAGTGTCCTCCACGGGGAAGATACGCAGTATTTT.

This clonotype was observed a handful of times. This chain uses TRBV7-9 with TRBJ2-3; D remains unclear. Trimming removed 8 bases at V and 8 bases at J, with 14 bases between. This CDR3 contains 12 residues. Germline V gene sequence: CDR1 SEHNR, CDR2 FQNEAQ (reference sequence). CDR3 sequence: CASSGPLGTQYF. For the CDR3, the DNA is TGTGCCAGCTCCGGACCTTTAGGTACGCAGTATTTT.

The V call is TRBV4-1, the J call TRBJ1-1; no definite D call. CDR1 and CDR2 (germline): MGHRA, YSYEKL. CDR3 length: 15 residues. Trimming stripped 1 base from V and 3 bases from J, with 12 bases between. The DNA of the CDR3 is TGCGCCAGCAGCCAAGCGGAGGAGTGGGACACTGAAGCTTTCTTT. Amino acid sequence: CASSQAEEWDTEAFF.

About this clonotype itself: Given a much more abundant clone one base away, this may be a read error. CDR3 in amino acids: CEADTEAFF. The DNA of the CDR3 is TGTGAGGCCGACACTGAAGCTTTCTTT. This chain connects TRBV29-1 to TRBJ1-1; D not certain. Per germline, CDR1 SQVTM and CDR2 ANQGSEA. This CDR3 has 9 amino acids.

The chain is built from TRBV12-3 or TRBV12-4 and TRBJ2-7; 7 bases fit TRBD1. The length of the CDR3 is 12 residues. V shed 6 bases, J shed 7 bases, and the junction held 6 bases outside the gene matches. The CDR3 bases are TGTGCCAGCAGGTCCCCAGGGGGAGAGCAGTACTTC. This encodes CASRSPGGEQYF.

This clonotype was detected many times. The chain is built from TRBV27 and TRBJ1-5; D possibly corresponds to TRBD1 (5 bases). This CDR3 is 17 amino acids long. The V and J ends lost 2 bases and 1 base respectively, with 15 bases between them. Per the germline V gene, CDR1 is MNHEY and CDR2 is SMNVEV (reference sequence). The CDR3 sequence is CASSLRGRLDSNQPQHF. The CDR3 region has the DNA TGTGCCAGCAGTTTACGGGGACGGCTGGACAGCAATCAGCCCCAGCATTTT.

The table lists this clonotype with many counts. This chain links TRBV18 with TRBJ1-1, with 7 nucleotides matching TRBD1. CDR1 and CDR2 (germline): KGHSH, LQKENI. V lost 3 bases and J lost 0; bases outside the gene matches: 16. CDR3 length equals 19 residues. The CDR3 loop is CASSPQTGSISALNTEAFF. In nucleotides, the CDR3 is TGTGCCAGCTCACCGCAGACAGGGAGCATCTCTGCACTGAACACTGAAGCTTTCTTT.

The V call is TRBV12-3 or TRBV12-4, the J call TRBJ1-2, with a tentative D call TRBD1 (5 bases). The CDR3 consists of 13 residues. V gave up 8 bases and J gave up 2 bases, with 12 bases separating them. As DNA, the CDR3 is TGTGCCAGCGGGTTAGACAGAAACTATGGCTACACCTTC. Translated, it gives CASGLDRNYGYTF.

Ten or more counts support this clonotype. The rearrangement joins TRBV6-2 or TRBV6-3 to TRBJ2-7, with 8 positions matching TRBD2. The CDR3 is 17 residues long. Looked up from germline, CDR1 is MNHEY and CDR2 is SVGEGT. V was clipped by 7 bases and J by 0 bases; unmatched bases: 14. CDR3 loop: CASTNPPGGAGSYEQYF. The DNA of the CDR3 is TGTGCCAGCACCAACCCCCCGGGGGGGGCCGGCTCCTACGAGCAGTACTTC.